The 13 T cell receptor beta chains below were found in one sample sequenced in a study of shared clonotypes between healthy human individuals. In the naive CD8 group, cells lacked CD45RO and were positively selected for CCR7, so terminally differentiated effector memory CD45RA+ cells were left out. The table came from immunoSEQ multiplex PCR; TCRdb's copy has only in-frame clones and leaves some out. The sample contains 800,000 to 950,000 clones, approximately 97% of which appear only once. What was sequenced was naive CD8+ T cells sorted from blood. These receptors all come from a man aged 25-45 years in good health.

With regard to this clone: This sample includes further DNA sequences coding for the same CDR3. The chain employs TRBV9 and TRBJ1-1, with D unresolved. The ends were cut back, 2 bases at V and 0 bases at J, with 5 bases in the middle. The CDR3 runs 13 residues. Germline loops: CDR1 SGDLS, CDR2 YYNGEE. The CDR3 loop is CASSVVVNTEAFF. The CDR3 nucleotides read TGTGCCAGCAGCGTGGTGGTGAACACTGAAGCTTTCTTT.

The chain combines TRBV9 with TRBJ2-7; D perhaps matches TRBD1 (5 bases). V was cut by 3 bases and J by 6 bases, with 16 bases left in between. The germline CDR1 and CDR2 sequences are SGDLS and YYNGEE. The CDR3 contains 14 residues. This CDR3 is CASSARVPPFEQYF. The CDR3, as DNA: TGTGCCAGCAGCGCCAGGGTGCCGCCGTTCGAGCAGTACTTC.

The rearrangement uses TRBV15 and TRBJ2-7; TRBD2 is a possible D gene (6 bases). The CDR3 consists of 14 residues. Trimming shortened V by 0 bases and J by 3 bases, and 9 bases separated the two germline ends. The V gene's germline CDR1 is LNHNV and CDR2 YYDKDF (reference sequence). Written as DNA, the CDR3 is TGTGCCACCAGCAGAGAATGGCGGGACTACGAGCAGTACTTC. It translates to CATSREWRDYEQYF.

CDR3: CASSPGSGGKLSGANVLTF. The CDR3 nucleotides read TGTGCCAGCAGCCCAGGTTCGGGCGGGAAGTTATCTGGGGCCAACGTCCTGACTTTC. V usage is TRBV13 and J usage is TRBJ2-6; tentatively, D is TRBD2 (6 bases). V lost 5 bases, J lost 1 base, and 21 bases lay in between. The CDR3 contains 19 residues. The germline gives CDR1 PRHDT, CDR2 FYEKMQ (reference sequence).

V and J are TRBV2 and TRBJ1-1; D is ambiguous. Trimming left V 8 bases short and J 6 bases short, with 16 bases between. This CDR3 comprises 13 residues. Germline V gene lookup returns CDR1 SNHLY and CDR2 FYNNEI. The CDR3 loop reads CASSPGGIAEAFF. CDR3 coding DNA: TGTGCCAGCTCACCAGGAGGGATCGCTGAAGCTTTCTTT. The full variable domain, rest sourced from reference TRBV2 and TRBJ1-1, is EPEVTQTPSHQVTQMGQEVILRCVPISNHLYFYWYRQILGQKVEFLVSFYNNEISEKSEIFDDQFSVERPDGSNFTLKIRSTKLEDSAMYFCASSPGGIAEAFFGQGTRLTVV.

The V and J genes are TRBV28 and TRBJ1-5; D gene unclear. Deletions cut 4 bases from V and 7 bases from J, with 11 bases between. Germline CDR1 reads MDHEN; CDR2 reads SYDVKM. The CDR3 is 13 residues long. The CDR3 coding sequence is TGTGCCAGCAGTTCCGGATTGAGACAGCCCCAGCATTTT. Encoded protein: CASSSGLRQPQHF.

The chain recombines TRBV4-1 with TRBJ2-7; D perhaps matches TRBD2 (6 bases). The germline V gene encodes CDR1 MGHRA and CDR2 YSYEKL. The CDR3 is 15 residues long. Trimming cost V 1 base and J 2 bases, with 12 bases left between them. The CDR3 loop is CASSQVAGGAYEQYF. CDR3 bases: TGCGCCAGCAGCCAAGTAGCCGGAGGGGCCTACGAGCAGTACTTC.

The chain uses TRBV5-1 and TRBJ2-7; TRBD1 matches 9 bases. Trimming removed 0 bases from V and 4 bases from J; junction bases left unmatched: 2. The germline CDR1 and CDR2 sequences are SGHRS and YFSETQ. The CDR3 length is 14 residues. CDR3 protein: CASSLDRGRYEQYF. The CDR3 DNA follows: TGCGCCAGCAGCTTGGACAGGGGGCGGTACGAGCAGTACTTC.

Comments on this clone: The identical CDR3 is also encoded by other nucleotide sequences in the sample. The chain combines TRBV29-1 with TRBJ2-1, with 11 bases identical to TRBD2. The CDR3 spans 15 residues. J gave up 4 bases and V 1 base, and 3 bases lay outside the gene matches. The germline CDR1 and CDR2 sequences are SQVTM and ANQGSEA. CDR3 bases: TGCAGCGTTGAAGGACTAGCGGGAAGGTACAATGAGCAGTTCTTC. It codes for CSVEGLAGRYNEQFF.

This clone was detected once. The rearrangement uses TRBV28 and TRBJ2-7; 15 nucleotides line up with TRBD2. With V trimmed by 8 bases and J by 4 bases, 3 bases remained unmatched. Germline loops: CDR1 MDHEN, CDR2 SYDVKM. The CDR3 totals 14 residues. The DNA of the CDR3 is TGTGCCAGCTGGGGACTAGCGGGAGGTTACGAGCAGTACTTC. Protein product: CASWGLAGGYEQYF.

The chain joins TRBV18 to TRBJ2-1; 8 nucleotides align to TRBD1. Germline CDR1 and CDR2: KGHSH and LQKENI. V lost 3 bases and J lost 0; bases outside the gene matches: 4. The CDR3 contains 16 residues. The CDR3 nucleotides read TGTGCCAGCTCACCCGTGGACAGGGTCTCCTACAATGAGCAGTTCTTC. Encoded protein: CASSPVDRVSYNEQFF.

This chain links TRBV15 with TRBJ2-2; TRBD1 aligns across 7 bases. V lost 4 bases, J lost 6 bases, and 20 bases stayed unmatched. The CDR3 spans 19 residues. In germline, CDR1 is LNHNV, CDR2 YYDKDF (reference sequence). In DNA form, the CDR3 reads TGTGCCACCAGCATCAAATACAATTACAGGGGCCCCCGGTCCGGGGAGCTGTTTTTT. It codes for CATSIKYNYRGPRSGELFF.

A note on this clone: The germline gene is not matched at one end of the junction; a read error may be the cause. The chain links TRBV5-5 to TRBJ1-4, with no clear D. The CDR3 totals 17 residues. Germline CDR1 reads SGHKS; CDR2 reads YYEKEE (reference sequence). Here the CDR3 DNA reads TGTGCCGGCAGCTTAGTAATCATGGACCGACTGGGGGAAAAACTGTTTTTT. Amino acid sequence: CAGSLVIMDRLGEKLFF.